The 3 T cell receptor beta chains below all came from one sample that was sequenced in a study of naive and memory T cell subsets. Adult healthy volunteers gave 2.5 ml peripheral blood for whole-blood RNA. Alpha and beta constant region primers primed reverse transcription for blood and skin samples. TCRdb fed the 5' RACE reads into MiXCR, producing one record per CDR3 protein. The profile covers tens of thousands of distinct CDR3 sequences, with about 4% appearing a single time and about 7.8% taken by the ten largest. Receptor source: a male donor in good health.

This clonotype showed up many times. CDR3 coding DNA: TGCGCCAGCAGCTTGGGGGGGACGGAAACCAATTCACCCCTCCACTTT. This translates into CASSLGGTETNSPLHF. The rearrangement joins TRBV5-1 to TRBJ1-6, with D possibly matching TRBD1 (5 bases). This CDR3 is 16 amino acids long. Germline V gene sequence: CDR1 SGHRS, CDR2 YFSETQ. Trimming pared 0 bases from V and 7 bases from J, leaving 14 bases between.

In this sample, this clonotype turned up many times. The rearrangement uses TRBV21-1 and TRBJ2-7. TRBV21-1 represents a pseudogene. The length of the CDR3 is 12 residues. The CDR3 nucleotides are TGTGCCAGCAACACAACCTCCTACGAGCAGTACTTC. Amino acids: CASNTTSYEQYF.

In its sample, this clonotype was seen many times. The V call is TRBV5-6, the J call TRBJ1-1; TRBD1 is a possible D gene (6 bases). V was pared by 6 bases and J by 8 bases, with 14 bases between. The germline gives CDR1 SGHDT, CDR2 YYEEEE. The CDR3 totals 12 residues. CDR3 in amino acids: CASTTRGLEAFF. The CDR3 coding sequence is TGTGCCAGCACAACTAGGGGGTTGGAAGCTTTCTTT.